This TCR beta chain stems from a study of shared clonotypes between healthy human individuals. The germline CDR1 and CDR2 sequences are SEHNR and FQNEAQ (reference sequence). After removal of 5 bases from V and 8 bases from J, the junction contained 8 bases not matched to a gene. The CDR3 length is 14 residues. This clone was observed a single time. Assay: immunoSEQ multiplex PCR; the TCRdb copy retains only in-frame clones and omits some. The sample includes a few million clones, roughly 92% of them seen just once. The healthy adult donors were HIV-negative and reported no recent acute infections or vaccinations.

Sequenced: naive CD4+ T cells from PBMCs. The subset is: CD45RA+ positively selected. The rearrangement uses TRBV7-9 and TRBJ1-4; 7 bases map to TRBD1. The sequence derives from a man between 18 and 35 years old in good health. Some clones in this sample may be carry-over from other donors' samples. Here the CDR3 DNA reads TGTGCCAGCAGCACCGAGGGGGCGCGCGAAAAACTGTTTTTT. Translating gives CASSTEGAREKLFF.